This T cell receptor beta chain appears in the sequencing data of a study of PD-1 blockade in classical Hodgkin lymphoma. The wider study: The study gave patients nivolumab 3 mg/kg intravenously every 2 weeks.

Time point in this sample: cycle 4 day 1 (C4D1), after five to seven weeks of nivolumab. Brentuximab vedotin exposure varied among the patients, all of whom had relapsed after autologous stem cell transplantation. Germline loops: CDR1 SGHRS, CDR2 YFSETQ. The CDR3 consists of 16 residues. J lost 1 base, V lost 2 bases, and 8 bases had no gene match. Some clones are missing from TCRdb's copy, which holds only in-frame ones; the method was immunoSEQ multiplex PCR. The data show 20,000 to 25,000 clones, 60% to 80% seen once. The clonotype comes from a human donor with classical Hodgkin lymphoma. The chain has TRBV5-1 and TRBJ2-5; TRBD2 matches 7 bases. The specimen comprised peripheral blood mononuclear cells (PBMCs), sampled before the fourth cycle of nivolumab. The CDR3 DNA is TGCGCCAGCAGCTTCGTGGGCGGGGGACTCCAAGAGACCCAGTACTTC. It translates to CASSFVGGGLQETQYF.